This T cell receptor beta chain came from a study of T cells in Graves' hyperthyroidism and ophthalmopathy. This clonotype was counted ten times or more. TCR beta CDR3 sequences were amplified from RNA transcripts. Initially, a first-round RT-PCR of the TCR CDR3 employed the HTBI primer set. TCRdb reprocessed the multiplex PCR reads via MiXCR and lists one record per CDR3 protein. The sample has a few hundred thousand distinct CDR3 sequences; around a sixth are singletons. This CDR3 region has 15 residues. The ends were cut back, 1 base at V and 7 bases at J, with 13 bases in the middle. The germline gives CDR1 LGHDT, CDR2 YNNKEL (reference sequence). Inclusion characteristics of ophthalmopathy patients comprised a Clinical Activity Score of at least 3, a NOSPECS grade of at least 4, and duration under 3 months. Uncontrolled infection, other autoimmune disease, pregnancy or lactation excluded patients. Clinical symptoms, serum thyroxine and TRAb, thyroid ultrasound and orbital computed tomography together formed the diagnostic basis.

This chain uses TRBV3-1 with TRBJ2-2; D is unresolved. Sequenced material: blood. The source of this sequence is a young man with Graves' ophthalmopathy. DNA for the CDR3: TGTGCCAGCAGCCAAGTGGGCGGAGCAATCGGGGAGCTGTTTTTT. As protein: CASSQVGGAIGELFF.